This TCR beta chain was documented in a study of blood T cell repertoires in COVID-19. Study background: Sites in the United States, Italy and Spain provided acute and convalescent COVID-19 samples. The analysed material was cDNA or gDNA that came from T cells, B-cell-depleted T cells, or PBMCs.

V lost 0 bases to trimming and J lost 0 bases, with 12 bases between them. The CDR3 is 16 amino acids. CDR1 is LGHDT, CDR2 YNNKEL, per germline (reference sequence). Participants were aged about 18 to 90 years, lived in 25 or so US areas, and enrolled virtually. Data came from immunoSEQ multiplex PCR; TCRdb stores just in-frame clones and leaves some out. The table shows 400,000 to 500,000 clones, with around nine tenths occurring only once. This chain joins TRBV3-1 (or the pseudogene TRBV3-2) and TRBJ2-7; weak D call: TRBD2 (6 bases). The TCR sequence derives from a young woman who had been exposed to COVID-19. The sample comprised PBMCs or T cells enriched from blood (not recorded which). CDR3 coding DNA: TGTGCCAGCAGCCAAGACGGAGGGGTGAGCTCCTACGAGCAGTACTTC. It yields the protein CASSQDGGVSSYEQYF.